A selection of T cell receptor beta chains follows, all from one sample in a study of shared clonotypes between healthy human individuals. Profiled with immunoSEQ multiplex PCR; TCRdb holds only in-frame clones, not every one. The repertoire includes about 2.2 million clones, approximately 92% of them detected once, and less than 2% sits in the top ten. Sequenced material: naive CD8+ T cells from PBMCs. These receptors were taken from a man in his late teens or twenties in good health. Some clones in this sample may be carry-over from other donors' samples. Each CDR3 is given with its conserved first and last residue. Each record gives: J gene, D gene, V gene, clone size, CDR3 length, CDR3 protein, CDR3 DNA. The D gene is left open where the match is weak. For some rows the clone size is stated as once, few or many, or as a class when expanded; others skip it.

TRBJ1-5,NA,TRBV5-1,NA,17,CASSPAALLAGDQPQHF,TGCGCCAGCAGCCCGGCCGCATTGTTAGCTGGGGATCAGCCCCAGCATTTT
TRBJ1-1,TRBD1,TRBV19,NA,15,CASSPGQRGYTEAFF,TGTGCCAGTAGTCCGGGACAGAGAGGTTACACTGAAGCTTTCTTT
TRBJ2-7,TRBD1,TRBV5-4,NA,15,CASSPVGQGADEQYF,TGTGCCAGCAGCCCGGTGGGGCAGGGGGCAGACGAGCAGTACTTC
TRBJ2-3,TRBD2,TRBV27,NA,16,CASKWTSGGSTDTQYF,TGTGCCAGCAAATGGACTAGCGGGGGAAGCACAGATACGCAGTATTTT
TRBJ2-7,NA,TRBV27,NA,16,CASSLSPAGAIYEQYF,TGTGCCAGCAGTTTAAGCCCGGCGGGGGCGATCTACGAGCAGTACTTC
TRBJ1-2,NA,TRBV6-1,NA,13,CASPKTGGGGYTF,TGTGCCAGCCCTAAAACGGGGGGAGGTGGCTACACCTTC
TRBJ2-7,NA,TRBV4-3,NA,13,CASSARSQGLLYF,TGCGCCAGCAGCGCACGATCCCAGGGTTTGTTGTACTTC
TRBJ2-7,TRBD2,TRBV5-1,NA,16,CASREAGGVSSYEQYF,TGCGCCAGCAGGGAAGCGGGAGGGGTAAGCTCCTACGAGCAGTACTTC
TRBJ2-1,TRBD2,TRBV5-4,once,16,CASSPLADLGYNEQFF,TGTGCCAGCAGCCCTCTAGCGGACCTCGGCTACAATGAGCAGTTCTTC
TRBJ2-7,NA,TRBV10-3,NA,15,CAISPSLGRGYEQYF,TGTGCCATCAGTCCTTCCCTGGGCAGGGGTTACGAGCAGTACTTC
TRBJ1-1,NA,TRBV9,NA,14,CASSALTGHTEAFF,TGTGCCAGCAGCGCTCTTACAGGGCACACTGAAGCTTTCTTT
TRBJ2-7,NA,TRBV5-4,few,11,CASSAGREQYF,TGTGCCAGCAGCGCGGGCAGGGAGCAGTACTTC
TRBJ2-7,NA,TRBV4-2,NA,11,CASSPPGAKYF,TGTGCCAGCAGCCCCCCAGGGGCCAAGTACTTC
TRBJ2-7,NA,TRBV6-5,NA,14,CASSYGAATYEQYF,TGTGCCAGCAGTTACGGAGCGGCTACCTACGAGCAGTACTTC
TRBJ1-2,NA,TRBV10-1,NA,17,CASPAGQSKEGGYGYTF,TGCGCCAGCCCGGCCGGACAGTCCAAAGAGGGGGGCTATGGCTACACCTTC
TRBJ2-7,TRBD1,TRBV28,NA,13,CASSLGDSYEQYF,TGTGCCAGCAGTTTGGGGGACAGCTACGAGCAGTACTTC
TRBJ2-1,NA,TRBV11-2,NA,11,CASRGSAEQFF,TGTGCCAGCAGAGGTAGTGCGGAGCAGTTCTTC